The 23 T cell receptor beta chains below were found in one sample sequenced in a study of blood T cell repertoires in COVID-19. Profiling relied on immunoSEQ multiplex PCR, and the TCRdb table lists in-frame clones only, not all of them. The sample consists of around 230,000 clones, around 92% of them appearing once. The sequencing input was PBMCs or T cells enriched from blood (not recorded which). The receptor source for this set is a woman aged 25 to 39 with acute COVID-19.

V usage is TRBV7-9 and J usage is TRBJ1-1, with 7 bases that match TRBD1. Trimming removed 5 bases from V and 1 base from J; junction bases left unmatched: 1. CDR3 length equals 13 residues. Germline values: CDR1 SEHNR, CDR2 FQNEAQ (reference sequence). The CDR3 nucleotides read TGTGCCAGCAGCACAGGGGAGAACACTGAAGCTTTCTTT. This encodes CASSTGENTEAFF.

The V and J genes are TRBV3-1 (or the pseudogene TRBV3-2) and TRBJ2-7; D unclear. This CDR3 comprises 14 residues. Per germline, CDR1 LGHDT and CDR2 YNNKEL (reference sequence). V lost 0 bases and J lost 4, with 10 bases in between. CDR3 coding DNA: TGTGCCAGCAGCCAAGATTTAAATTTTTACGAGCAGTACTTC. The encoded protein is CASSQDLNFYEQYF.

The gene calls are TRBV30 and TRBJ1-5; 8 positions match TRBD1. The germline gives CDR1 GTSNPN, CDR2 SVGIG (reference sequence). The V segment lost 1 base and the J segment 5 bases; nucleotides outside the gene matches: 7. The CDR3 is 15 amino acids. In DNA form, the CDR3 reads TGTGCCTGGAGTGGTACCGGGACAGGCGATCAGCCCCAGCATTTT. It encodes CAWSGTGTGDQPQHF.

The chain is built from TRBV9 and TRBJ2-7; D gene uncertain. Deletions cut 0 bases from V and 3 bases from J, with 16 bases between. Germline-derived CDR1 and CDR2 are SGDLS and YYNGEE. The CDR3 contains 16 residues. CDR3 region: CASSVDPEKDRYEQYF. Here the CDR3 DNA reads TGTGCCAGCAGCGTAGACCCGGAGAAAGATCGCTACGAGCAGTACTTC.

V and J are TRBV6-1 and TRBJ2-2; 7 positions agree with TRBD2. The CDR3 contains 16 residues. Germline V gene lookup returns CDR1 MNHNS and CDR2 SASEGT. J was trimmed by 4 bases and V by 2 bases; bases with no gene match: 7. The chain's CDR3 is CASSEFWRGSTGELFF. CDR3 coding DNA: TGTGCCAGCAGTGAATTCTGGCGGGGGAGCACCGGGGAGCTGTTTTTT.

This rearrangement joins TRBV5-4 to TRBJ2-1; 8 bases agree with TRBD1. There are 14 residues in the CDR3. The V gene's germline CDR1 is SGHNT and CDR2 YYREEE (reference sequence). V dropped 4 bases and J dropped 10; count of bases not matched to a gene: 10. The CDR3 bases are TGTGCCAGCAGCACCCATCAGGGGGCATTGGAGCAGTTCTTC. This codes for CASSTHQGALEQFF.

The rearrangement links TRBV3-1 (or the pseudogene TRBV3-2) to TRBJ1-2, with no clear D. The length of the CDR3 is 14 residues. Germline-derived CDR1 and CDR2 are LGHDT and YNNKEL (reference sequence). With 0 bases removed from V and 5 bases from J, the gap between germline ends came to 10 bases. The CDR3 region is CASSQEIARYGYTF. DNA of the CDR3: TGTGCCAGCAGCCAAGAAATAGCCAGATATGGCTACACCTTC.

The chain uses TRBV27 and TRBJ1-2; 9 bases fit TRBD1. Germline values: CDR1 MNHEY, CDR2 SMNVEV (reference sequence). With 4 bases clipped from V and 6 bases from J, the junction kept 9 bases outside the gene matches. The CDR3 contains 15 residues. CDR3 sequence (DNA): TGTGCCAGCAGTTCAGGGACAGGGCAAGGTAATGGCTACACCTTC. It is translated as CASSSGTGQGNGYTF.

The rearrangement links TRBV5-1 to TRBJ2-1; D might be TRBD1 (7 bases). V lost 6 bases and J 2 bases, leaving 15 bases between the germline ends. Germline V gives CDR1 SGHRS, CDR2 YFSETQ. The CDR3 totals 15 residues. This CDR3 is CASTGAGGTYNEQFF. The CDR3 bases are TGCGCCAGCACTGGGGCAGGGGGGACCTACAATGAGCAGTTCTTC.

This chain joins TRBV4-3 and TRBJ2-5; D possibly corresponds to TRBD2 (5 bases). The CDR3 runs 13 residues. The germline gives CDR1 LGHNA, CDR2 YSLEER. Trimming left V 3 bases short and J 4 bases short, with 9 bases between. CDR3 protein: CASSQGLAETQYF. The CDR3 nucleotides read TGCGCCAGCAGCCAGGGTCTAGCAGAGACCCAGTACTTC.

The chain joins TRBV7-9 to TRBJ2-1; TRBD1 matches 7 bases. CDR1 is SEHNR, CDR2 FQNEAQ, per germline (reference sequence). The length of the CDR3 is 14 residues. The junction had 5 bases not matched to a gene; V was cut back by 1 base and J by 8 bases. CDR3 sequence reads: CASSLVGDSHEQFF. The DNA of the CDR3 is TGTGCCAGCAGCTTAGTAGGGGACAGTCATGAGCAGTTCTTC.

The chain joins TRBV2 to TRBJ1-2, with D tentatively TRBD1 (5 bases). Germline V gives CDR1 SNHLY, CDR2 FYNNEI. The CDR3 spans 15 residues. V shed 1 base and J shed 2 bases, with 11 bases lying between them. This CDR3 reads CASSEEQATNYGYTF. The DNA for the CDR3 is TGTGCCAGCAGTGAAGAACAGGCGACCAACTATGGCTACACCTTC.

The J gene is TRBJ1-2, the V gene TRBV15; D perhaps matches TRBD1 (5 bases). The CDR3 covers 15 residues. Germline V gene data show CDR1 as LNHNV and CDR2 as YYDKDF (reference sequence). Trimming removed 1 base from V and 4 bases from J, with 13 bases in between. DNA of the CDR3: TGTGCCACCAGCAGAGGAAAGGGGAACCTCTATGGCTACACCTTC. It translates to CATSRGKGNLYGYTF.

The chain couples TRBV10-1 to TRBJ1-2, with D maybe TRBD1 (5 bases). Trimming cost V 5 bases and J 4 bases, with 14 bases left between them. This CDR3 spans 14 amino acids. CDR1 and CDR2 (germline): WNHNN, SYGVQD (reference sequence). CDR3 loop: CASSPGPFGYGYTF. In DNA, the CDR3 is TGCGCCAGCAGTCCAGGGCCATTTGGCTATGGCTACACCTTC.

CDR3 in amino acids: CASSKETSGAYNEQFF. In DNA form, the CDR3 reads TGTGCCAGCAGCAAAGAAACTAGCGGGGCATACAATGAGCAGTTCTTC. The rearrangement links TRBV21-1 to TRBJ2-1; the table's D call, TRBD2, was not checked against the DNA. TRBV21-1 is assigned pseudogene status. This CDR3 comprises 16 residues.

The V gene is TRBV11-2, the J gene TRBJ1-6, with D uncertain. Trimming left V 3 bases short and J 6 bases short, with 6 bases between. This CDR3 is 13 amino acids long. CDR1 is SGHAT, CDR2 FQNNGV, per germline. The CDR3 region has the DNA TGTGCCAGCAGCTTGGCCCGTAATTCACCCCTCCACTTT. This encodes CASSLARNSPLHF.

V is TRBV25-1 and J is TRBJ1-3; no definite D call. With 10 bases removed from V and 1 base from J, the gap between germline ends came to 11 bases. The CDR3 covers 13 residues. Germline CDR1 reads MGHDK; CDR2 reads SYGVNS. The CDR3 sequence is CATWVGSGNTIYF. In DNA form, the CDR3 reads TGTGCCACCTGGGTCGGGTCTGGAAACACCATATATTTT.

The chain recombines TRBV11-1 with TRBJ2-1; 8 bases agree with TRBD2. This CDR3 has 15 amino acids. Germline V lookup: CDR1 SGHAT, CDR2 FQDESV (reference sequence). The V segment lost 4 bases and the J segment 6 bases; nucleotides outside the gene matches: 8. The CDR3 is CASSSGGGRSNEQFF. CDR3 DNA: TGTGCCAGCAGCTCCGGGGGGGGAAGGAGCAATGAGCAGTTCTTC. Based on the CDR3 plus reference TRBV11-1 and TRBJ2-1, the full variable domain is EAEVAQSPRYKITEKSQAVAFWCDPISGHATLYWYRQILGQGPELLVQFQDESVVDDSQLPKDRFSAERLKGVDSTLKIQPAELGDSAMYLCASSSGGGRSNEQFFGPGTRLTVL.

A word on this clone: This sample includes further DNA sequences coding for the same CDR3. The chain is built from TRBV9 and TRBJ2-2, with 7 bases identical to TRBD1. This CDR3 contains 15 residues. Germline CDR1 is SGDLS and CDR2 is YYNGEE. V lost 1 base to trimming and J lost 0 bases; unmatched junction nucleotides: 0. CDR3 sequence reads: CASSVQGANTGELFF. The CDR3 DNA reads TGTGCCAGCAGCGTACAGGGGGCGAACACCGGGGAGCTGTTTTTT.

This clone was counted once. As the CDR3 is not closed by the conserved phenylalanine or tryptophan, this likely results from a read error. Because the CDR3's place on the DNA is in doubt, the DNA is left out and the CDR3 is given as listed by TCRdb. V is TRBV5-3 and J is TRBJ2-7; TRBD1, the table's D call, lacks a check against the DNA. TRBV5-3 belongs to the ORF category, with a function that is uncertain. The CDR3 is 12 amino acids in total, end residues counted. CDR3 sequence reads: CARSLRGQGIVI.

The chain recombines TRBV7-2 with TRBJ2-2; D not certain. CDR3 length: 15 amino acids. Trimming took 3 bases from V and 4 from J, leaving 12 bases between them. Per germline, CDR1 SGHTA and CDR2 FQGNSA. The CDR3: CASSFSGLGTGELFF. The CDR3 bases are TGTGCCAGCAGCTTCTCCGGGTTGGGCACCGGGGAGCTGTTTTTT.

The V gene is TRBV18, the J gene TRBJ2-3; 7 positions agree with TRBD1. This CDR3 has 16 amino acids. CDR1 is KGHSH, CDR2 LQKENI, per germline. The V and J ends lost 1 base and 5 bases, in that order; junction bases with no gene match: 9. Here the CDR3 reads CASSPRRAGGVDTQYF. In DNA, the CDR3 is TGTGCCAGCTCACCACGAAGGGCAGGGGGTGTAGATACGCAGTATTTT.

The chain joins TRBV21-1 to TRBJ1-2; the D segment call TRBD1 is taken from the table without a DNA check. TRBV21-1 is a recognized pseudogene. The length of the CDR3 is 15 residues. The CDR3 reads CASSITGPRGKGYTF. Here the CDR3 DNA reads TGTGCCAGCAGCATTACAGGTCCCCGAGGAAAGGGCTACACCTTC.